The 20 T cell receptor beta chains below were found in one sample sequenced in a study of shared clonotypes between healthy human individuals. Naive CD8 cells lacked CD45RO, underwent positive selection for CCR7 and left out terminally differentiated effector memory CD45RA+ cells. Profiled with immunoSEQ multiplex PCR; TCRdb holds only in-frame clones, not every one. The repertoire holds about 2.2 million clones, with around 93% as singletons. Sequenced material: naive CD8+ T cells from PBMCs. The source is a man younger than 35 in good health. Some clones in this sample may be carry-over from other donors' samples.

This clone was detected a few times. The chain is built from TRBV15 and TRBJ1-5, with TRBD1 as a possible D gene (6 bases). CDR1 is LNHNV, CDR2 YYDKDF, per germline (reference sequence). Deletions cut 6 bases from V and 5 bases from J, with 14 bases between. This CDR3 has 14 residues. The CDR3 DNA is TGTGCCACCAGATCGGGGGGCAGTTATCAGCCCCAGCATTTT. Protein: CATRSGGSYQPQHF.

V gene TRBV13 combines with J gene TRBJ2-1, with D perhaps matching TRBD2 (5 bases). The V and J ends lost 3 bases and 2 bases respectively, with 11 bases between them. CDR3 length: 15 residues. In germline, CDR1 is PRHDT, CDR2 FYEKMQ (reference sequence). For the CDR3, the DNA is TGTGCCAGCAGCTTCGGGGAGAACGCCTACAATGAGCAGTTCTTC. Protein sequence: CASSFGENAYNEQFF.

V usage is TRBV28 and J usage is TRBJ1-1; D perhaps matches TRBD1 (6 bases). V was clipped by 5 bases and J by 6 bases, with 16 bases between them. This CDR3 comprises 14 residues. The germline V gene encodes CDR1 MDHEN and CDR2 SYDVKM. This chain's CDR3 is CASSPQGGDPEAFF. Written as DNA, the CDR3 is TGTGCCAGCAGTCCCCAAGGGGGGGACCCTGAAGCTTTCTTT.

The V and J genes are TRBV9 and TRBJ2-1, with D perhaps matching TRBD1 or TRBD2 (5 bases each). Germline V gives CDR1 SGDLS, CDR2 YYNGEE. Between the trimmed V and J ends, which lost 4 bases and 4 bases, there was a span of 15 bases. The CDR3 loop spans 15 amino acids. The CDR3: CASSHDPGAYNEQFF. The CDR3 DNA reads TGTGCCAGCAGCCACGACCCCGGGGCTTACAATGAGCAGTTCTTC. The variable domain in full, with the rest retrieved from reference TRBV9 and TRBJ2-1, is DSGVTQTPKHLITATGQRVTLRCSPRSGDLSVYWYQQSLDQGLQFLIQYYNGEERAKGNILERFSAQQFPDLHSELNLSSLELGDSALYFCASSHDPGAYNEQFFGPGTRLTVL.

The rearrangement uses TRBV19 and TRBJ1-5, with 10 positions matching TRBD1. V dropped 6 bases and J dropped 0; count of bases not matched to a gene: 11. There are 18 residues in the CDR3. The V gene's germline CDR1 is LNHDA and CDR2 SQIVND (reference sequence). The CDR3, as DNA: TGTGCCAGTAGCCCCGGGACAGGGGCGGTTTATAGCAATCAGCCCCAGCATTTT. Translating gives CASSPGTGAVYSNQPQHF.

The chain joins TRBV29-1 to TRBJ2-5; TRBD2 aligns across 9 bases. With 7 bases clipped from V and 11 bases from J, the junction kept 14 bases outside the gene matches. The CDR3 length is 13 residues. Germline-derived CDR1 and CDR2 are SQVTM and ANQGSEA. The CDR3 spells CSAWTSVFGEQYF. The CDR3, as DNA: TGCAGCGCTTGGACTAGCGTCTTTGGAGAGCAGTACTTC.

Written as DNA, the CDR3 is TGTGCCAGCAGCGGATTGACGATGAACACTGAAGCTTTCTTT. Its translation is CASSGLTMNTEAFF. The chain links TRBV9 to TRBJ1-1, with D uncertain. Germline CDR1 SGDLS, CDR2 YYNGEE. This CDR3 is built from 14 residues. The V end was cut by 3 bases, the J end by 0 bases, with 9 bases between.

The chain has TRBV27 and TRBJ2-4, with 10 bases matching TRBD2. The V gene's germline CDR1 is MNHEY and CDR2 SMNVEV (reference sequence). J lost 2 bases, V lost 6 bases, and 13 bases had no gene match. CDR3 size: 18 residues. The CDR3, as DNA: TGTGCCAGCAGAATTAGCGGGAGGCCTAAGGGGTCCAAAAACATTCAGTACTTC. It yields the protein CASRISGRPKGSKNIQYF.

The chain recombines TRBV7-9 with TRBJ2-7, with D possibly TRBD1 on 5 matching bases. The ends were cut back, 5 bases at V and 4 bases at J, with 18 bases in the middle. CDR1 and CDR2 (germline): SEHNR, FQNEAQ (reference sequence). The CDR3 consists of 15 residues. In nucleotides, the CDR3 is TGTGCCAGCAGCGCCCGGACACTACCCTCGTACGAGCAGTACTTC. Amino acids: CASSARTLPSYEQYF.

The CDR3, as DNA: TGTGCCAGCAGCGAATCAGGGGGCGTATCTAATGAAAAACTGTTTTTT. Amino acids: CASSESGGVSNEKLFF. This rearrangement joins TRBV9 to TRBJ1-4, with 8 bases that match TRBD1. The J segment lost 3 bases and the V segment lost 3 bases, leaving 7 bases of the junction unmatched. In germline, CDR1 is SGDLS, CDR2 YYNGEE. This CDR3 comprises 16 residues. The full variable domain, with the rest looked up from reference TRBV9 and TRBJ1-4, is DSGVTQTPKHLITATGQRVTLRCSPRSGDLSVYWYQQSLDQGLQFLIQYYNGEERAKGNILERFSAQQFPDLHSELNLSSLELGDSALYFCASSESGGVSNEKLFFGSGTQLSVL.

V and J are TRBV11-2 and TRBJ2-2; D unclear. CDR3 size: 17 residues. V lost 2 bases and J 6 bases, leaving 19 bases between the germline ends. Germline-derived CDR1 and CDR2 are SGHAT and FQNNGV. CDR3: CASSLKKITFAPGELFF. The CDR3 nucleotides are TGTGCCAGCAGCTTAAAGAAGATAACGTTCGCCCCCGGGGAGCTGTTTTTT.

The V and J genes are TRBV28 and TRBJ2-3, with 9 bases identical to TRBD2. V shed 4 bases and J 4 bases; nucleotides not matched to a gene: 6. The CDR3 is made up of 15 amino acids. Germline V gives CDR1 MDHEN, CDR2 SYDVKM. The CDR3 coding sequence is TGTGCCAGCAGTTCCCGGCGGGAGGGTGCAGATACGCAGTATTTT. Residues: CASSSRREGADTQYF.

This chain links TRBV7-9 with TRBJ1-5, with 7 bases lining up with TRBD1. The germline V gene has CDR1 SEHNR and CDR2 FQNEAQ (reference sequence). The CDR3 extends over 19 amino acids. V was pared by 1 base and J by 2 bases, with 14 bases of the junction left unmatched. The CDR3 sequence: CASSLVREGTAWGNQPQHF. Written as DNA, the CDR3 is TGTGCCAGCAGCTTAGTTAGGGAGGGGACAGCCTGGGGCAATCAGCCCCAGCATTTT. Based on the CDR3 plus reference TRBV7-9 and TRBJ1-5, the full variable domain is DTGVSQNPRHKITKRGQNVTFRCDPISEHNRLYWYRQTLGQGPEFLTYFQNEAQLEKSRLLSDRFSAERPKGSFSTLEIQRTEQGDSAMYLCASSLVREGTAWGNQPQHFGDGTRLSIL.

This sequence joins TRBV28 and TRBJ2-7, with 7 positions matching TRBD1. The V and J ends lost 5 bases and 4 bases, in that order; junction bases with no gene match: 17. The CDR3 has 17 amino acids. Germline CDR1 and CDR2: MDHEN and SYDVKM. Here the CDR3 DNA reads TGTGCCAGCAGTAATCCCGGGGACAGACTTACAGTTTACGAGCAGTACTTC. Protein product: CASSNPGDRLTVYEQYF.

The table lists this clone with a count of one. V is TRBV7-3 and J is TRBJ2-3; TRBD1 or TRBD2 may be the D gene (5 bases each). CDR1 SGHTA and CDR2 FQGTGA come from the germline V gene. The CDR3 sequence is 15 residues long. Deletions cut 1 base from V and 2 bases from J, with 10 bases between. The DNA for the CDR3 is TGTGCCAGCAGCTTAAATTGGGACCCCACAGATACGCAGTATTTT. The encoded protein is CASSLNWDPTDTQYF.

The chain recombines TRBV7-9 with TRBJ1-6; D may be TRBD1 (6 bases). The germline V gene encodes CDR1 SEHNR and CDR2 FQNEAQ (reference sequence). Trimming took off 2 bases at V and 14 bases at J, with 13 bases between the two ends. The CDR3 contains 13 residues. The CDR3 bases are TGTGCCAGCAGCTTAACAGGGTGGAATGCCCTCCACTTT. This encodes CASSLTGWNALHF.

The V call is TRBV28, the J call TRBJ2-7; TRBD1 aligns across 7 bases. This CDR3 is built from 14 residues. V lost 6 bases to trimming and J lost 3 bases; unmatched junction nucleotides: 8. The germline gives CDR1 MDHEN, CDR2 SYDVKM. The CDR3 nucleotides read TGTGCCAGCAGGAACGACAGGGATCACTACGAGCAGTACTTC. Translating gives CASRNDRDHYEQYF. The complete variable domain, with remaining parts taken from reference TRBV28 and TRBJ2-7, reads DVKVTQSSRYLVKRTGEKVFLECVQDMDHENMFWYRQDPGLGLRLIYFSYDVKMKEKGDIPEGYSVSREKKERFSLILESASTNQTSMYLCASRNDRDHYEQYFGPGTRLTVT.

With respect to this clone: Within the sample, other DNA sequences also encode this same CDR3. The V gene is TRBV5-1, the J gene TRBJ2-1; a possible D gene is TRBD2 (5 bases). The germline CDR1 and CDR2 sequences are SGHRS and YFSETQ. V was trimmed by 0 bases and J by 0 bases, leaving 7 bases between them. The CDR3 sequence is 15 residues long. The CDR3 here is CASSLDRGSYNEQFF. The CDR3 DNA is TGCGCCAGCAGCTTGGACCGGGGCTCCTACAATGAGCAGTTCTTC. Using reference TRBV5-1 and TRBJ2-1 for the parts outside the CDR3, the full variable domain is KAGVTQTPRYLIKTRGQQVTLSCSPISGHRSVSWYQQTPGQGLQFLFEYFSETQRNKGNFPGRFSGRQFSNSRSEMNVSTLELGDSALYLCASSLDRGSYNEQFFGPGTRLTVL.

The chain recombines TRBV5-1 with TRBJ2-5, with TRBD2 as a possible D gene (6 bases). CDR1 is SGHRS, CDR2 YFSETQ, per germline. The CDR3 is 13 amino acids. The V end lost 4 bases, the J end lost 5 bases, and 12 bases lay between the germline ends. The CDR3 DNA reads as TGCGCCAGCAGCCCGGGACGGGGGGAGACCCAGTACTTC. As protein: CASSPGRGETQYF.

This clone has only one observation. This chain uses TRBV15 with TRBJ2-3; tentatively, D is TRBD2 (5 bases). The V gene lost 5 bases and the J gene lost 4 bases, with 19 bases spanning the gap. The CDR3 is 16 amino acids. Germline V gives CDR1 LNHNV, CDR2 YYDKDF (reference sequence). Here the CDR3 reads CATSLSSTGSSDTQYF. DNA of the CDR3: TGTGCCACCAGCCTCTCCAGCACGGGGAGCTCAGATACGCAGTATTTT. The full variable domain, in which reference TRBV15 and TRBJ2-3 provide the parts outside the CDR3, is DAMVIQNPRYQVTQFGKPVTLSCSQTLNHNVMYWYQQKSSQAPKLLFHYYDKDFNNEADTPDNFQSRRPNTSFCFLDIRSPGLGDTAMYLCATSLSSTGSSDTQYFGPGTRLTVL.